A selection of T cell receptor beta chains follows, all from one sample in a study of blood T cell repertoires in COVID-19. Sequenced by immunoSEQ multiplex PCR; TCRdb stores in-frame clones only, minus some. This table has 60,000 to 75,000 clones, roughly four fifths appearing once. The sequenced sample was peripheral blood. The receptors shown here come from a human donor in a cohort sampled during active COVID-19. Each CDR3 is given with its conserved first and last residue. A D gene is named only where the DNA matches it firmly. Clone size is not always given. Where it is, it says once, few, many or a class for expanded clones.

TRBD1	TRBV6-1	-	TRBJ1-1	TGTGCCAGCAGTGAATATCAGAACAGGGGGCGTACGGAAGCTTTCTTT	CASSEYQNRGRTEAFF
-	TRBV4-1	-	TRBJ1-1	TGCGCCAGCAGCCAGGAGACAGTCATTAACACTGAAGCTTTCTTT	CASSQETVINTEAFF
-	TRBV5-6	-	TRBJ1-2	TGTGCCAGCAGCTTGTTCCACAGGGTTAACTATGGCTACACCTTC	CASSLFHRVNYGYTF
-	TRBV10-2	-	TRBJ1-6	TGCGCCAGCAGTGAGTCGACATGGCATGTTGATTCACCCCTCCACTTT	CASSESTWHVDSPLHF
-	TRBV6-5	-	TRBJ2-2	TGTGCCAGCAGGTTGGGGGGGAACACCGGGGAGCTGTTTTTT	CASRLGGNTGELFF
TRBD1	TRBV6-1	-	TRBJ1-4	TGTGCCAGCAGTGAACGACCGGGACAGGGGCGGGAAAAACTGTTTTTT	CASSERPGQGREKLFF
-	TRBV5-1	few	TRBJ1-1	TGCGCCAGCAGCCTCACCCGGGAGGGGGGGCGAGCTTTCTTT	CASSLTREGGRAFF
-	TRBV12-3/TRBV12-4	-	TRBJ2-7	TGTGCCAGCAGTTTAGGGCGGGGGCCTGAGCAGTACTTC	CASSLGRGPEQYF
-	TRBV7-6	-	TRBJ2-2	TGTGCCAGCAGCTTCCAGGGAATGAACACCGGGGAGCTGTTTTTT	CASSFQGMNTGELFF
-	TRBV7-6	-	TRBJ1-5	TGTGCCAGCAGCCATCGGCCCCCGACGGGGGGCGGGGATAATAGCAATCAGCCCCAGCATTTT	CASSHRPPTGGGDNSNQPQHF
-	TRBV21-1	medium-sized	TRBJ1-4	TGTGCCAGCAGCTATGGTTTGGAAGCGGCGGGTGAAAAACTGTTTTTT	CASSYGLEAAGEKLFF
TRBD1	TRBV4-1	-	TRBJ1-4	TGCGCCAGCAGCCGGGGGACAGGGCGGTACGAAAAACTGTTTTTT	CASSRGTGRYEKLFF
-	TRBV5-4	-	TRBJ2-1	TGTGCTACTCGCCGGACTGGCCAGGACAATGAGCAGTTCTTC	CATRRTGQDNEQFF
TRBD1	TRBV18	once	TRBJ2-7	TGTGCCAGCTCAATACAGGGGGCGGCCTACGAGCAGTACTTC	CASSIQGAAYEQYF
-	TRBV3-1/TRBV3-2	few	TRBJ1-6	TGTGCCAGCCACACCAGGGGCTCGCCCCTCCACTTT	CASHTRGSPLHF
-	TRBV10-3	once	TRBJ1-1	TGTGCCATCAGTCGGAGTAACACTGAAGCTTTCTTT	CAISRSNTEAFF
-	TRBV2	few	TRBJ2-1	TGTGCCAGCACGGGGGAAGCCTACAATGAGCAGTTCTTC	CASTGEAYNEQFF
-	TRBV6-5	-	TRBJ2-2	TGTGCCAGCAGTTATCGGGGCGGGGAGCTGTTTTTT	CASSYRGGELFF
-	TRBV18	-	TRBJ2-3	TGTGCCAGCTCACCAGACAGAGCGCGCACAGATACGCAGTATTTT	CASSPDRARTDTQYF
-	TRBV19	-	TRBJ1-5	TGTGCCAGTACGGGAGGAGGGGCCGGGAGGGAGCCCCAGCATTTT	CASTGGGAGREPQHF
-	TRBV30	-	TRBJ1-1	TGTGCCTGGAGTGTAGACAGTCCACTTATGAACACTGAAGCTTTCTTT	CAWSVDSPLMNTEAFF
-	TRBV11-2	-	TRBJ1-3	TGTGCCAGCAGCACGAACAGGAACTCTGGAAACACCATATATTTT	CASSTNRNSGNTIYF
-	TRBV5-1	-	TRBJ2-7	TGCGCCAGCAGCTCTCTTCAGGGAATTCACTACGAGCAGTACTTC	CASSSLQGIHYEQYF
TRBD2	TRBV10-2	-	TRBJ2-5	TGCGCCAGCAGTGAGTTCACTAGCGAGGAGACCCAGTACTTC	CASSEFTSEETQYF
TRBD2	TRBV5-6	-	TRBJ2-3	TGTGCCAGCAGCGAAACTAGCGGGGGGGCCCCAGATACGCAGTATTTT	CASSETSGGAPDTQYF
TRBD2	TRBV2	-	TRBJ2-3	TGTGCCAGCAGTGCACTAGCGGCTAGCACAGATACGCAGTATTTT	CASSALAASTDTQYF
TRBD1	TRBV3-1/TRBV3-2	-	TRBJ1-1	TGTGCCAGCAGCGCAACGCGGACAGGGGCTAGTGAAGCTTTCTTT	CASSATRTGASEAFF
-	TRBV12-5	-	TRBJ2-1	TGTGCTAGTGGCCGACTTGGAGTTAGCTCCTACAATGAGCAGTTCTTC	CASGRLGVSSYNEQFF
TRBD2	TRBV7-8	-	TRBJ2-3	TGTGCCAGCAGCTTAAGATCGGGACTAGAAGTACGGACAGATACGCAGTATTTT	CASSLRSGLEVRTDTQYF
-	TRBV6-2/TRBV6-3	-	TRBJ1-1	TGTGCCAGCAGTTATGGCTCCACTGAAGCTTTCTTT	CASSYGSTEAFF
-	TRBV5-1	-	TRBJ1-3	TGCGCCAGCAGCTTGTCCGGGGGAGGAAACACCATATATTTT	CASSLSGGGNTIYF
-	TRBV19	-	TRBJ1-3	TGTGCCAGTAGTACGACAGCCACGACTGGAAACACCATATATTTT	CASSTTATTGNTIYF
TRBD1	TRBV29-1	-	TRBJ2-1	TGCAGCGTCGCCGGGACAGCGAAGCCCAATGAGCAGTTCTTC	CSVAGTAKPNEQFF
-	TRBV3-1/TRBV3-2	-	TRBJ1-4	TGTGCCAGCAGCCCCCGGGGGGCCCTTAGAGAAAAACTGTTTTTT	CASSPRGALREKLFF
TRBD1	TRBV9	-	TRBJ1-6	TGTGCCAGCAGCATCGGGACAGCCAATTCACCCCTCCACTTT	CASSIGTANSPLHF
-	TRBV6-4	medium-sized	TRBJ1-6	TGTGCCAGCAGTGACAGGGAGGATTCACCCCTCCACTTT	CASSDREDSPLHF
TRBD2	TRBV3-1/TRBV3-2	-	TRBJ2-1	TGTGCCAGCAGCCAAGATGGCACTAGCGGGGCACCCTACAATGAGCAGTTCTTC	CASSQDGTSGAPYNEQFF
-	TRBV2	-	TRBJ1-1	TGTGCCAGCACCGGAGCAGGGTATGGCACTGAAGCTTTCTTT	CASTGAGYGTEAFF
TRBD2	TRBV5-4	-	TRBJ2-3	TGTGCCAGCAGCCCCGGACTAGCGGGGGGGGTCCTCACAGATACGCAGTATTTT	CASSPGLAGGVLTDTQYF
-	TRBV6-6	-	TRBJ1-6	TGTGCCAGCAGTTACTCTGGCAGGGTAGAGTCACCCCTCCACTTT	CASSYSGRVESPLHF
-	TRBV4-1	-	TRBJ2-2	TGCGCCAGCAGCCAAGACCCCCTAGAGACCGGGGAGCTGTTTTTT	CASSQDPLETGELFF
TRBD2	TRBV18	-	TRBJ2-1	TGTGCCAGCTCACCATATAGGCGGGGGGGTACGGATGAGCAGTTCTTC	CASSPYRRGGTDEQFF
TRBD2	TRBV7-2	-	TRBJ2-1	TGTGCCAGCAGCTTAGGACAGGCGGGGGGGCGCTACAATGAGCAGTTCTTC	CASSLGQAGGRYNEQFF
-	TRBV14	once	TRBJ2-4	TGTGCCAGCAGCCTTCGGGCGGGGATAGGAAGCATTCAGTACTTC	CASSLRAGIGSIQYF
-	TRBV10-2	few	TRBJ1-5	TGCGCCAGCAGCCTGGGGGACAAACAGCCCCAGCATTTT	CASSLGDKQPQHF
TRBD1	TRBV7-9	-	TRBJ1-1	TGTGCCAGCAGCGCCGATACCGGGACAGGTAACACTGAAGCTTTCTTT	CASSADTGTGNTEAFF
-	TRBV19	few	TRBJ2-6	TGTGCCAGTAGCAAAATCCGGGACAACTCTGGGGCCAACGTCCTGACTTTC	CASSKIRDNSGANVLTF
-	TRBV7-9	few	TRBJ1-1	TGTGCCAGCAGCTTAGCGGGGGGTGGCACTGAAGCTTTCTTT	CASSLAGGGTEAFF
TRBD1	TRBV19	-	TRBJ1-2	TGTGCCAGTAGTATCACAGGGGATTTCTATGGCTACACCTTC	CASSITGDFYGYTF
-	TRBV20-1	-	TRBJ1-1	TGCAGTGCTAAGCTGAACACTGAAGCTTTCTTT	CSAKLNTEAFF
TRBD2	TRBV4-2	-	TRBJ2-3	TGTGCCAGCAGCCTATCTAGCGGGGGCTGGGATACGCAGTATTTT	CASSLSSGGWDTQYF
-	TRBV10-1	-	TRBJ1-3	TGCGCCAGCAGTACGGGAATCCCATCTGGAAACACCATATATTTT	CASSTGIPSGNTIYF
-	TRBV6-5	once	TRBJ1-1	TGTGCCAGCAGTCTAAGACAGGTCACTGAAGCTTTCTTT	CASSLRQVTEAFF